This T cell receptor (beta chain) was sequenced in a study of identical twins. Study-wide findings and caveats: Abundant beta clonotypes from cord blood had fewer insertions, unlike memory repertoires, which showed none.

Germline V gives CDR1 SGDLS, CDR2 YYNGEE. This CDR3 has 14 residues. Trimming removed 6 bases at V and 0 bases at J, with 11 bases between. With regard to this clonotype: Its antigen is not identified.

Healthy Caucasian individuals made up all the donors. TCRdb re-called the 5' RACE reads through MiXCR, storing one row per CDR3 protein. The sample shows approximately 250,000 distinct CDR3 sequences, approximately 7.1% of them seen only once. These data were also filed under a second study, of T cells expressing NK-cell markers. That paper states: CD8+ T cells in over 5 donors included dominant NKG2C+ clonotypes at roughly 1.0-8%.

The clonotype comes from a woman aged 18-30 years in good health. Sequenced: CD8+ T cells sorted from blood. This rearrangement joins TRBV9 to TRBJ2-3; D gene unclear. The CDR3 DNA follows: TGTGCCAGCACGACCCTTACTAGCACAGATACGCAGTATTTT. This codes for CASTTLTSTDTQYF.